The T cell receptor (beta chain) under discussion was sequenced for a study of PD-L1 blockade in urothelial cancer listed by TCRdb under 2017. Background for the entire study: Every patient began therapy in about 2014 and was given atezolizumab 1,200 mg intravenously every 3 weeks. A median of roughly 140,000 T cells and 80,000 to 100,000 unique TCRs was obtained from blood samples, and a median clonality of roughly 0.082 was observed. TCR sequencing covered pretreatment tumor samples and matched, serially collected peripheral blood taken before and after atezolizumab treatment. About 85% of the roughly 29 patients were males with bladder-origin urothelial cancer, and about 60% of the roughly 30 reported a prior smoking history. Durable clinical benefit was achieved by nine patients and was not achieved by 20 patients. Somatic, immune and clinical correlates of response to PD-L1 blockade with atezolizumab in urothelial cancer were the focus of an exploratory multi-omic analysis. Blood samples were analyzed at 3 weeks after treatment start (second dose) and at 6 weeks after treatment start. Patients had an ECOG performance status of 0 or 1 and had received between 0 and 3 prior chemotherapy regimens. In the same patients who had TCR sequencing, pretreatment tumors also underwent whole exome sequencing and RNA sequencing. Some 30 patients had pretreatment blood TCR-seq, some 25 had at least one posttreatment blood collection, and some 25 had tumor TCR-seq. Progression-free survival longer than 6 months counted as durable clinical benefit, and TCR features were additionally tested against both progression-free and overall survival.

V sheds 6 bases and J sheds 3 bases, leaving 27 bases between their ends. The germline V gene specifies SQVTM as CDR1 and ANQGSEA as CDR2. The CDR3 contains 17 residues, cysteine and phenylalanine counted. Only the CDR3 DNA stays, 51 bases, in frame from base 1. Synthetic TCR analog templates were spiked into each PCR to estimate absolute template abundance from read counts. TCRbeta CDR3 regions were amplified from genomic DNA with bias-controlled V and J gene primers using the immunoSEQ assay. Sequencing of rearranged TCRbeta segments was performed at approximately 20X coverage. Per the source publication's procedure: Sequencing errors were corrected by clustering and CDR3s were annotated against IMGT to assign V, D and J genes. Downstream analyses used only productive TCRbeta rearrangements and left out out-of-frame or stop-codon sequences. To compute clonality, Shannon entropy was normalized by the log of the number of unique productive sequences and then subtracted from one. Fisher's exact test with Benjamini-Hochberg correction, using a cutoff of adjusted p below 0.01, was how clones that differed between time points or between blood and tumor were identified. The source is immuneACCESS, and TCRdb retained only in-frame sequences with V and J called. Part of the clones is not carried over; for the studies checked, unresolved V genes explain less than half of this, and the remainder is unexplained. That table supplies the V and J calls and clone size; D and trimming were determined from the DNA. Here the sample has about 100,000 clones; roughly nine tenths occur a single time. The top ten clones comprise roughly 0.93% of the sample.

For this clone: Its antigen remains unidentified. Base qualities are missing; no much larger clone stands one base away.

The paper as a whole reports these results and caveats: Improved progression-free and overall survival was found to be associated with pretreatment peripheral blood TCR clonality below the median. Patients with durable benefit showed greater expansion of tumor-associated TCR clones in peripheral blood 3 weeks after starting treatment (n = 22, p = 0.022). Because the sample size was small (n ≈ 29) and many of the analyses were exploratory, the results are meant to be hypothesis-generating.

The cohort included 29 patients with locally advanced or metastatic urothelial carcinoma who were treated at Memorial Sloan Kettering on a trial protocol. Peripheral blood mononuclear cells were collected pretreatment and during treatment, at between 1 and 8 total time points per patient. The Qiagen DNeasy Blood extraction kit was used to purify genomic DNA from total PBMCs and tumor samples. Collected pretreatment and during treatment, PBMCs were isolated and stored as previously described. Here the chain combines TRBV29-1 and TRBJ2-7; the D gene is unclear. The sequenced sample was PBMCs, obtained around atezolizumab (anti-PD-L1) treatment. This clonotype originated in a woman of 80 years or more with urothelial cancer. The DNA sequence reads TGCAGCGTGTCCTTGACCAAACCAGAACGAGCTAGCTACGAGCAGTACTTC. Translated, this is CSVSLTKPERASYEQYF.